These 3 T cell receptor beta chains came from one sample sequenced in a study of cytomegalovirus exposure and HLA in healthy donors. In the PCR, 60 Vbeta and 13 Jbeta primers were used. TCRdb's copy holds only in-frame clones and misses some; the assay was immunoSEQ multiplex PCR. The sample yields under 150,000 clones, about 68% seen once. Specimen: PBMCs. These receptors were obtained from a woman in her thirties or forties in good health and CMV-seropositive.

The CDR3 here is CASSTPSGLPSNQPQHF. CDR3 coding DNA: TGTGCCAGTAGTACACCCTCGGGACTCCCGAGCAATCAGCCCCAGCATTTT. This chain connects TRBV19 to TRBJ1-5; D perhaps matches TRBD1 (5 bases). The germline V gene has CDR1 LNHDA and CDR2 SQIVND (reference sequence). The CDR3 runs 17 residues. V lost 4 bases and J lost 1, with 17 bases in between.

The DNA for the CDR3 is TGTGCCAGCAGCGTAGGGGCAGGGTCGGCGACAGATACGCAGTATTTT. This encodes CASSVGAGSATDTQYF. This chain joins TRBV9 and TRBJ2-3; weak D call: TRBD1 (5 bases). Germline-derived CDR1 and CDR2 are SGDLS and YYNGEE. The V end lost 0 bases, the J end lost 3 bases, and 14 bases lay between the germline ends. This CDR3 contains 16 residues. Combining the CDR3 with reference TRBV9 and TRBJ2-3 gives the whole variable domain DSGVTQTPKHLITATGQRVTLRCSPRSGDLSVYWYQQSLDQGLQFLIQYYNGEERAKGNILERFSAQQFPDLHSELNLSSLELGDSALYFCASSVGAGSATDTQYFGPGTRLTVL.

The J gene is TRBJ2-1, the V gene TRBV13; TRBD2 aligns across 11 bases. Germline trimming cut 5 bases from V and 7 bases from J; bases unmatched to any gene: 10. Germline CDR1 PRHDT, CDR2 FYEKMQ (reference sequence). CDR3 size: 16 residues. CDR3 amino acids: CASSPGTSGNINEQFF. Here the CDR3 DNA reads TGTGCCAGCAGCCCAGGGACTAGCGGTAATATTAATGAGCAGTTCTTC.